This is a list of T cell receptor beta chains from one sample in a study of blood T cell repertoires in COVID-19. Assay used: immunoSEQ multiplex PCR; TCRdb lists only in-frame clones, some missing. The data show some 30,000 clones, approximately 90% seen once. Material for sequencing was peripheral blood. All receptors come from a woman aged 80 or older with active or convalescent COVID-19. Both conserved end residues are part of each CDR3. D genes are given only for firm matches. Clone sizes are given selectively: once, few, many, or a class where the clone is expanded.

d_call | clone_size | j_call | v_call | cdr3_nt | cdr3_aa
NA | once | TRBJ2-3 | TRBV5-1 | TGCGCCAGCAGCTTGTTACAGGGTGGGAACACAGATACGCAGTATTTT | CASSLLQGGNTDTQYF
NA | once | TRBJ1-1 | TRBV20-1 | TGCAGGGGGCAGGGTTACACTGAAGCTTTCTTT | CRGQGYTEAFF
NA | few | TRBJ2-3 | TRBV7-9 | TGTGCCAGCAGCTTGCGAAGACAGTCCGTACTAATGGATACGCAGTATTTT | CASSLRRQSVLMDTQYF
NA | NA | TRBJ2-7 | TRBV3-1/TRBV3-2 | TGTGCCAGCAGCCAAACGCAAAGGGGTGGCTACGAGCAGTACTTC | CASSQTQRGGYEQYF
TRBD1 | NA | TRBJ1-5 | TRBV19 | TGTGCCAGCACCGGACAGGGAGGCAATCAGCCCCAGCATTTT | CASTGQGGNQPQHF
TRBD2 | NA | TRBJ2-1 | TRBV30 | TGTGCCTGGAAAGGTAGCGGGGGAAAGCAGTTCTTC | CAWKGSGGKQFF
NA | NA | TRBJ2-7 | TRBV19 | TGTGCCAGTAGTCTGACACGGATAGTTAACTCCTACGAGCAGTACTTC | CASSLTRIVNSYEQYF
NA | few | TRBJ1-5 | TRBV21-1 | TGTGCCAGCAGCAATGGGGACAGGGGGCTCCCTCAGCCCCAGCATTTT | CASSNGDRGLPQPQHF
NA | NA | TRBJ2-7 | TRBV23-1 | TGCGCCAGCAAGGGGGGGGCTCTGGTATTTGACGAGCAGTACTTC | CASKGGALVFDEQYF
TRBD1 | NA | TRBJ2-7 | TRBV2 | TGTGCCAGCAGGAAACAGGGGGCAACCTACGAGCAGTACTTC | CASRKQGATYEQYF
NA | NA | TRBJ1-1 | TRBV30 | TGTGCCTGGAGGCTAGGTCCGAACACTGAAGCTTTCTTT | CAWRLGPNTEAFF
NA | once | TRBJ1-3 | TRBV12-3/TRBV12-4 | TGTGCCAGCAGCGTTAAATCTGGAAACACCATATATTTT | CASSVKSGNTIYF
NA | NA | TRBJ1-3 | TRBV6-2/TRBV6-3 | TGTGCCAGCAGTCGCTCGGACTCATTCGGAAACACCATATATTTT | CASSRSDSFGNTIYF
TRBD1 | NA | TRBJ2-1 | TRBV24-1 | TGTGCCACCAGTGACACCGGGACAGGGAATAATGAGCAGTTCTTC | CATSDTGTGNNEQFF
NA | NA | TRBJ2-2 | TRBV7-2 | TGTGCCAGCAGGAGGGACTCCGGGAACACCGGGGAGCTGTTTTTT | CASRRDSGNTGELFF
NA | NA | TRBJ1-4 | TRBV5-3 | TGTGCCGTCAAGGGCAGGGTCGGCAGTTTT | CAVKGRVGSF
NA | NA | TRBJ1-2 | TRBV5-1 | TGCGCCAGCAGCGGTGGAGGTTCCAACTATGGCTACACCTTC | CASSGGGSNYGYTF
NA | NA | TRBJ2-1 | TRBV4-1 | TGCGCCAGCAGCCAAGATAAAGACCCATTGGGGACACAGAACAATGAGCAGTTCTTC | CASSQDKDPLGTQNNEQFF
TRBD2 | NA | TRBJ2-3 | TRBV6-4 | TGTGCCAGCAGTGAGGTCGGGGGGGCGCCAGATACGCAGTATTTT | CASSEVGGAPDTQYF
NA | NA | TRBJ1-3 | TRBV10-3 | TGTGCCATCAACCCAGGCAACTCTGGAAACACCATATATTTT | CAINPGNSGNTIYF
NA | NA | TRBJ1-1 | TRBV10-3 | TGTGCCATCAGTGTTAGCGCAGAGAACACTGAAGCTTTCTTT | CAISVSAENTEAFF
TRBD1 | NA | TRBJ1-4 | TRBV4-1 | TGCGCCAGCAGCCAAGAGGGCAGGGGGTGGGGTAATGAAAAACTGTTTTTT | CASSQEGRGWGNEKLFF
NA | once | TRBJ2-5 | TRBV18 | TGTGCCAGCTCACCACTCCCTTCACAGACGTACCAAGAGACCCAGTACTTC | CASSPLPSQTYQETQYF
NA | NA | TRBJ1-4 | TRBV14 | TGTGCCAGCAGCCACCGGGGAGGAACGACAACTAATGAAAAACTGTTTTTT | CASSHRGGTTTNEKLFF
TRBD1 | NA | TRBJ1-5 | TRBV15 | TGTGCCACCAGCAGGGATACACGGGACAGGGGATTCCAGCCCCAGCATTTT | CATSRDTRDRGFQPQHF
TRBD2 | NA | TRBJ2-5 | TRBV7-6 | TGTGCCAGCAGCCGTTTTCCGCCACAGACTAGCGGGGGGGAAGAGACCCAGTACTTC | CASSRFPPQTSGGEETQYF
NA | NA | TRBJ1-2 | TRBV5-1 | TGCGCCAGCAGCCGGGGGGACTCCAACTATGGCTACACCTTC | CASSRGDSNYGYTF
NA | NA | TRBJ2-2 | TRBV10-1 | TGCGCCAGCAGTGCGTCTCCTAAGTCAGGGTCCTTGAACACCGGGGAGCTGTTTTTT | CASSASPKSGSLNTGELFF
NA | NA | TRBJ2-3 | TRBV5-1 | TGCGCCAGCAGCTTGTTCAGGGTCACAGATACGCAGTATTTT | CASSLFRVTDTQYF
TRBD1 | NA | TRBJ2-5 | TRBV27 | TGTGCCAGCAGTTCGCCCGGCCGGACAGGGAGATTGGAGACCCAGTACTTC | CASSSPGRTGRLETQYF
TRBD1 | NA | TRBJ2-2 | TRBV6-2/TRBV6-3 | TGTGCCAGCAGTTACCGACGACAGGGGACCGGGGAGCTGTTTTTT | CASSYRRQGTGELFF
TRBD1 | NA | TRBJ2-6 | TRBV19 | TGTGCCAGTACCTCCAGGGGGCAAGGCTCTGGGGCCAACGTCCTGACTTTC | CASTSRGQGSGANVLTF
NA | NA | TRBJ1-6 | TRBV5-4 | TGTGCCAGCAGCACCCCCGCGGGCCTTAATTCACCCCTCCACTTT | CASSTPAGLNSPLHF
NA | few | TRBJ2-2 | TRBV2 | TGTGCCAGCAGTGTCTACACCGGGGAGCTGTTTTTT | CASSVYTGELFF
TRBD1 | few | TRBJ1-4 | TRBV25-1 | TGTGCCAGCAGTGAATCGACAGGGCGGGATGAAAAACTGTTTTTT | CASSESTGRDEKLFF
NA | few | TRBJ1-2 | TRBV2 | TGTGCCAGCAGGGAGGTAGGGTATGGCTACACCTTC | CASREVGYGYTF
NA | NA | TRBJ2-2 | TRBV3-1/TRBV3-2 | TGTGCCAGCAGCCAGTCTAGAGGAGCGGGCCTGGCCACCGGGGAGCTGTTTTTT | CASSQSRGAGLATGELFF
TRBD2 | NA | TRBJ2-7 | TRBV6-5 | TGTGCCAGCAGATTTAGCGGGGGGGTAGCCTACGAGCAGTACTTC | CASRFSGGVAYEQYF
NA | NA | TRBJ1-2 | TRBV27 | TGTGCCAGCAGTTCGGGCAGGGCACAAGGCTACACCTTC | CASSSGRAQGYTF
TRBD2 | NA | TRBJ2-5 | TRBV6-6 | TGTGCCAGCAGCGAAGTAGCGGGGGGGGAGACCCAGTACTTC | CASSEVAGGETQYF
TRBD2 | NA | TRBJ2-7 | TRBV6-1 | TGTGCCAGCAGTGAAGTGCGGGGGGGCGAGCAGTACTTC | CASSEVRGGEQYF
NA | NA | TRBJ2-5 | TRBV10-2 | TGCGCCAGCAGCGACGACTGGCGGGGTGGAGAGACCCAGTACTTC | CASSDDWRGGETQYF
NA | NA | TRBJ2-5 | TRBV6-5 | TGTGCCAGCAGTTACGGGGAGTTAGGAGAGACCCAGTACTTC | CASSYGELGETQYF
NA | NA | TRBJ2-1 | TRBV5-1 | TGCGCCAGCAGCTTGGTTCGGACAAGGAACAATGAGCAGTTCTTC | CASSLVRTRNNEQFF
NA | NA | TRBJ2-4 | TRBV5-1 | TGCGCCAGCAGCCCCCAGGGGAACATTCAGTACTTC | CASSPQGNIQYF
NA | NA | TRBJ2-7 | TRBV12-2 | TGTGCAAGTCGCCTCGAGCGGAAAAGGGCCCCCTACGAGCAGTACTTC | CASRLERKRAPYEQYF
NA | NA | TRBJ1-1 | TRBV7-9 | TGTGCCAGCAGCTCCCCAGGGCCCCAAAAAGAAGCTTTCTTT | CASSSPGPQKEAFF
NA | few | TRBJ1-1 | TRBV2 | TGTGCCAGCAGGTTCGGGTACACTGAAGCTTTCTTT | CASRFGYTEAFF
TRBD2 | once | TRBJ2-1 | TRBV7-9 | TGTGCCAGCAGCTTTAGCGGGGGGGCCTACAATGAGCAGTTCTTC | CASSFSGGAYNEQFF
TRBD2 | NA | TRBJ2-2 | TRBV7-6 | TGTGCCAGCAGCCCAGCCCCGGGACTGATGACTAGCGGTACGAACACCGGGGAGCTGTTTTTT | CASSPAPGLMTSGTNTGELFF
NA | NA | TRBJ1-1 | TRBV5-6 | TGTGCCAGCAGCTTGGGGGAGAAGAACACTGAAGCTTTCTTT | CASSLGEKNTEAFF